This TCR beta chain was recovered during a study of T-cell memory formation after mild COVID-19. Trimming removed 8 bases from V and 7 bases from J, with 14 bases in between. This CDR3 has 13 residues. CDR1 is SGHAT, CDR2 FQNNGV, per germline. MiXCR, run by TCRdb on the 5' RACE reads, gives a single entry per CDR3 protein. The sample includes a few hundred thousand distinct CDR3 sequences, more than 20% of them seen just once. General study results and limits: Contracting CD4+ clones were located mainly in CM and EM, and CD8+ clones in EMRA. Clones contracting over day 15 to 85 were CD4/CD8 balanced, with later expanders leaning CD4+. Whether day 37 second-wave clones are SARS-CoV-2-specific was not confirmed. Some clones that responded turned up in pre-infection memory, which suggests that cross-reactive memory joined in.

This clonotype was seen more than once but under ten times. The antigen is not known. The sample was PBMCs or a T cell subset sorted from them (not recorded which). The TCR sequence derives from an adult woman who had mild COVID-19 (a few samples of this study predate the infection). Cell type and time point are not known. The rearrangement links TRBV11-2 to TRBJ2-2; either TRBD1 or TRBD2 may supply D (5 bases each). CDR3 region: CASRRDGGGELFF. In nucleotides, the CDR3 is TGTGCCAGCCGTCGGGACGGTGGCGGGGAGCTGTTTTTT.